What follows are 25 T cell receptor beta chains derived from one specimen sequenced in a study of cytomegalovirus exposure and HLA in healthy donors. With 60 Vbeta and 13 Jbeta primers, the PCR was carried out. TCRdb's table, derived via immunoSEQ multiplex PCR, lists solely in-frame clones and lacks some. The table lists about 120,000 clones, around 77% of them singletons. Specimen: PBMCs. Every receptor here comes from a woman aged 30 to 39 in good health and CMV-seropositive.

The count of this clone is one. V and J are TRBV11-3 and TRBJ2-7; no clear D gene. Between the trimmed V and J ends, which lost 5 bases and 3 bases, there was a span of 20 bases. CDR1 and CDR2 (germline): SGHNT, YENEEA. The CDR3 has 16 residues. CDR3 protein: CASSAPISQYRYEQYF. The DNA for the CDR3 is TGTGCCAGCAGCGCACCGATATCGCAGTATCGCTACGAGCAGTACTTC. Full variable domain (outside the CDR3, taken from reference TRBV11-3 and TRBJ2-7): EAGVVQSPRYKIIEKKQPVAFWCNPISGHNTLYWYLQNLGQGPELLIRYENEEAVDDSQLPKDRFSAERLKGVDSTLKIQPAELGDSAVYLCASSAPISQYRYEQYFGPGTRLTVT.

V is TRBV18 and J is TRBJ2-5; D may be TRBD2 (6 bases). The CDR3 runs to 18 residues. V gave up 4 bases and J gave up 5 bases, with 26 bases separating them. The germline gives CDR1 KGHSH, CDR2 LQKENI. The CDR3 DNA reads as TGTGCCAGCTCACACACATCCGGGAGAAAAAACAAGGGGGAGACCCAGTACTTC. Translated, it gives CASSHTSGRKNKGETQYF.

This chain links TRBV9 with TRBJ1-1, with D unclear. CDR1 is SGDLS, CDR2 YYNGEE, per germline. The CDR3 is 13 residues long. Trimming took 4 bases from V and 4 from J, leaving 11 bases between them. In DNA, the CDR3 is TGTGCCAGCAGCCAGCCCTGGAGCACTGAAGCTTTCTTT. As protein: CASSQPWSTEAFF.

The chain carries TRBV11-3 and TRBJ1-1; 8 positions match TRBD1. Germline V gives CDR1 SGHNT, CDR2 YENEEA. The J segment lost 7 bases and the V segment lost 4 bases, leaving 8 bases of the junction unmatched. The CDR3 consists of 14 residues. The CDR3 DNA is TGTGCCAGCAGCTCAAGACAGGGGCAGGGTGAAGCTTTCTTT. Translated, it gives CASSSRQGQGEAFF. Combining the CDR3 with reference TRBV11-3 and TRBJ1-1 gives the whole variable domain EAGVVQSPRYKIIEKKQPVAFWCNPISGHNTLYWYLQNLGQGPELLIRYENEEAVDDSQLPKDRFSAERLKGVDSTLKIQPAELGDSAVYLCASSSRQGQGEAFFGQGTRLTVV.

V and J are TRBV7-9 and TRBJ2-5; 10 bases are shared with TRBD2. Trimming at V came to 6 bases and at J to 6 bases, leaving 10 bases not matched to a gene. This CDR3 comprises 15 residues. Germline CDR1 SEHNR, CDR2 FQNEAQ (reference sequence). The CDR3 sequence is CASRDLAGVSQTQYF. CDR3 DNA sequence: TGTGCCAGCAGAGATCTAGCGGGAGTCTCGCAGACCCAGTACTTC.

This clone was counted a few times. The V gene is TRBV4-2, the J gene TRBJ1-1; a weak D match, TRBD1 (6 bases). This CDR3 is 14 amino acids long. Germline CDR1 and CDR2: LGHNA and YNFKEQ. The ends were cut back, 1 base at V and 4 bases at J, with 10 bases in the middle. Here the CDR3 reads CASSQGGGRTEAFF. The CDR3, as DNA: TGTGCCAGCAGCCAAGGAGGGGGACGCACTGAAGCTTTCTTT.

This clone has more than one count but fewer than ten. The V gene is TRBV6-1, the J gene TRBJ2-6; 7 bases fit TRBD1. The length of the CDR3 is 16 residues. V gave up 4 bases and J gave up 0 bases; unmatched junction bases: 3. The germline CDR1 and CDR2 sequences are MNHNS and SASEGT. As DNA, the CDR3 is TGTGCCAGCAGTGCCTCAGGGGGCTCTGGGGCCAACGTCCTGACTTTC. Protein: CASSASGGSGANVLTF.

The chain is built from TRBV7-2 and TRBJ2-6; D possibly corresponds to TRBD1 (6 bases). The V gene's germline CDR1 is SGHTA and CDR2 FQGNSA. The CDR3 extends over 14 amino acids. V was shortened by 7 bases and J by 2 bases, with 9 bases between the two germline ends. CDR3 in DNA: TGTGCCAGCAAATCAGGGGCTGGGGCCAACGTCCTGACTTTC. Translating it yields CASKSGAGANVLTF.

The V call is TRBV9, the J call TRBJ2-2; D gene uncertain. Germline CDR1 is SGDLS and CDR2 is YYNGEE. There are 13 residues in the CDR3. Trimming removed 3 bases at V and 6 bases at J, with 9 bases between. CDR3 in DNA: TGTGCCAGCAGCGGCCGAGGAGCCGGGGAGCTGTTTTTT. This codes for CASSGRGAGELFF.

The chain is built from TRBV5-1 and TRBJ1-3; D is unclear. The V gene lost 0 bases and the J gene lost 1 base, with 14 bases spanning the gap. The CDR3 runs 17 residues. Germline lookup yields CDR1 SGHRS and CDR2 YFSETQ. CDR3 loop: CASSLAQAGSSGNTIYF. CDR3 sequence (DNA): TGCGCCAGCAGCTTGGCCCAGGCAGGATCGTCTGGAAACACCATATATTTT.

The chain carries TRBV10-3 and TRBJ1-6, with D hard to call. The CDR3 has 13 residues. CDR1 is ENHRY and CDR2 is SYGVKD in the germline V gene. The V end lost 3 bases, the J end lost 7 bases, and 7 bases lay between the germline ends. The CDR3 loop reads CAISEQSNSPLHF. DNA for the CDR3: TGTGCCATCAGTGAACAGTCGAATTCACCCCTCCACTTT.

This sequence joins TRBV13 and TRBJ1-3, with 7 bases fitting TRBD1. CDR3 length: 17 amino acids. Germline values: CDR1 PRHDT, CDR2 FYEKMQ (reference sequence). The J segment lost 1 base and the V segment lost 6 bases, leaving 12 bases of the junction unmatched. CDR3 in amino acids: CASRTQTWDSSGNTIYF. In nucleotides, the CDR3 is TGTGCCAGCAGGACCCAGACCTGGGACAGTTCTGGAAACACCATATATTTT.

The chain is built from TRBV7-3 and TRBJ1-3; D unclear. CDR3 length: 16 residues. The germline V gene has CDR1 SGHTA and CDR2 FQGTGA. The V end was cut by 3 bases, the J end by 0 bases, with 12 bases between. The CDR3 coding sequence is TGTGCCAGCAGCTTGAACTATTCAGACTCTGGAAACACCATATATTTT. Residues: CASSLNYSDSGNTIYF.

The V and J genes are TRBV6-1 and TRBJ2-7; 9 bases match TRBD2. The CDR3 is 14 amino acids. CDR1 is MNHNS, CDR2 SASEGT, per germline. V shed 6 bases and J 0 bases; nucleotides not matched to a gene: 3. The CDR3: CASRSREGSYEQYF. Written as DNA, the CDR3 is TGTGCCAGCAGGTCGCGGGAGGGCTCCTACGAGCAGTACTTC.

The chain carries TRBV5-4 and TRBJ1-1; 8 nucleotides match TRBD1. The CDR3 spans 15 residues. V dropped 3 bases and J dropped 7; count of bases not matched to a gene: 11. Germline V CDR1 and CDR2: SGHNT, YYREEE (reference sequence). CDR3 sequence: CASSSTTGVGGEAFF. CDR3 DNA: TGTGCCAGCAGCTCTACGACAGGGGTGGGAGGTGAAGCTTTCTTT.

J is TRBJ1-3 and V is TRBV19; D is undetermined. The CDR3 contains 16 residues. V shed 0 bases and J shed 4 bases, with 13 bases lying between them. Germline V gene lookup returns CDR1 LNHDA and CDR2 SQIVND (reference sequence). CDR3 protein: CASSIDWREGGNTIYF. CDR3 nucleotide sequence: TGTGCCAGTAGTATAGATTGGCGGGAGGGCGGAAACACCATATATTTT.

DNA of the CDR3: TGTGCCAGCAGCTTGGAGGACACCTACACTGAAGCTTTCTTT. This sequence encodes CASSLEDTYTEAFF. This sequence joins TRBV5-8 and TRBJ1-1; weak D call: TRBD1 (5 bases). The ends were cut back, 0 bases at V and 3 bases at J, with 9 bases in the middle. CDR3 length: 14 residues. From germline, CDR1 is SGHTS and CDR2 YDEGEE.

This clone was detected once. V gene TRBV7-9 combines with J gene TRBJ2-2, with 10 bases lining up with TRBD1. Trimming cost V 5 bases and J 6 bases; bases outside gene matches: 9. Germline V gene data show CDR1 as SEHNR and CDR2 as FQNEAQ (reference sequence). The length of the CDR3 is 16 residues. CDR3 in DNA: TGTGCCAGCAGCCCTATTGGACAGGGGGTGGCCGGGGAGCTGTTTTTT. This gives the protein CASSPIGQGVAGELFF.

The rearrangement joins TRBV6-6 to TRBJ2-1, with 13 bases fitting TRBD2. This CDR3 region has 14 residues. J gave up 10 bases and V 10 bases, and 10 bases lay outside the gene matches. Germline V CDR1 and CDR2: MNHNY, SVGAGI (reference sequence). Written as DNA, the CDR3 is TGTGCCACCATTCCGGGACTAGCGGGGCAGGAGCAGTTCTTC. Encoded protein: CATIPGLAGQEQFF.

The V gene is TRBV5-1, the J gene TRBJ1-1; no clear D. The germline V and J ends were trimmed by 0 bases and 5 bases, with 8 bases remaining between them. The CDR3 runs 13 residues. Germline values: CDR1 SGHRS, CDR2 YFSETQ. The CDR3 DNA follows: TGCGCCAGCAGCTTGGGAGCGGAAACTGAAGCTTTCTTT. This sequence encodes CASSLGAETEAFF.

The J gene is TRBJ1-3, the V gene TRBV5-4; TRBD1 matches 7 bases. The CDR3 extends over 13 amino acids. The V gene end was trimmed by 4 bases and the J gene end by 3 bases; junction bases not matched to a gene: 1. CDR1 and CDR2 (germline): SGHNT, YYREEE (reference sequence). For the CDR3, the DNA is TGTGCCAGCAGCACAGGGGTTGGAAACACCATATATTTT. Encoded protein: CASSTGVGNTIYF.

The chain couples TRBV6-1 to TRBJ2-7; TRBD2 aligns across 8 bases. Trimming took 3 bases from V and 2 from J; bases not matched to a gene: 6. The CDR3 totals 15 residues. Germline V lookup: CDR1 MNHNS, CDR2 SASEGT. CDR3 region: CASSDWAGGTYEQYF. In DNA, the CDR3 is TGTGCCAGCAGTGACTGGGCGGGGGGTACCTACGAGCAGTACTTC.

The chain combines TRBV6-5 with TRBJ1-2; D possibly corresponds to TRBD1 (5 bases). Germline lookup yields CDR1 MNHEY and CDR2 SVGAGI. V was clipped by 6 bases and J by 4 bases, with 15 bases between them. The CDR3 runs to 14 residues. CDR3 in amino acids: CASSRADSFYGYTF. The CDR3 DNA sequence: TGTGCCAGCAGCCGAGCCGACAGCTTCTATGGCTACACCTTC.

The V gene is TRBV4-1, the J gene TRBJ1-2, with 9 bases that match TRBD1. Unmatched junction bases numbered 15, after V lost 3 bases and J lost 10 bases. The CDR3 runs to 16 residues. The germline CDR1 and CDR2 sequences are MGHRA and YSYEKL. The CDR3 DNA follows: TGCGCCAGCAGCCAGGGGACAGGGACGTGGTGGCGGGTCTACACCTTC. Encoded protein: CASSQGTGTWWRVYTF.

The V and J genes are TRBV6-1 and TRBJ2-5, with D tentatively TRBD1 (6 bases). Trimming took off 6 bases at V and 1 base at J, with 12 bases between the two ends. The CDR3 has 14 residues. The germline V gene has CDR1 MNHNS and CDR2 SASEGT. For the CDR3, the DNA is TGTGCCAGCAGCCTAGACAGGAGCCAAGAGACCCAGTACTTC. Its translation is CASSLDRSQETQYF.